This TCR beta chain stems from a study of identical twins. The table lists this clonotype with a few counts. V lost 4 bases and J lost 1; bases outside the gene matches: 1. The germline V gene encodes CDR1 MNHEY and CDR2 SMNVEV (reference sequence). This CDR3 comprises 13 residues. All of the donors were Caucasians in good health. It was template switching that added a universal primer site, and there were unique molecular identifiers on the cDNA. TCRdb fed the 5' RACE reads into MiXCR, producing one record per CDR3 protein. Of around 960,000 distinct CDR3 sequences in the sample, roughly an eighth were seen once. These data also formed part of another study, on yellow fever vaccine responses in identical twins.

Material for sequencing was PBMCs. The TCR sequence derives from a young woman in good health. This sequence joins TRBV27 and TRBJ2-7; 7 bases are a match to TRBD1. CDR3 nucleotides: TGTGCCAGCAGTTGGGGACAGTCCTACGAGCAGTACTTC. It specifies CASSWGQSYEQYF.